This record concerns one TCR beta chain sequence. As yet, its antigen is unknown. The source of the sample is a study of shared clonotypes between healthy human individuals. Study-wide points: Relative to clonotypes present in all four donors, those not shared had lower generation probabilities. Clonotype sharing across donors was expected to vary with sequencing depth.

The protocol was immunoSEQ multiplex PCR, while the TCRdb copy is restricted to in-frame clones and leaves out a portion. The table shows 600,000 or so clones, with about 95% occurring only once. From germline, CDR1 is GTSNPN and CDR2 SVGIG (reference sequence). V lost 0 bases and J lost 14; bases outside the gene matches: 3. The CDR3 is made up of 12 amino acids. Naive CD8 isolation took CD45RO-negative cells positively selected for CCR7 and excluded terminally differentiated effector memory CD45RA+ cells. The receptor was isolated from a young woman in good health. The sample consisted of naive CD8+ T cells sorted from blood. The genes are TRBV30 and TRBJ2-1; 11 bases match TRBD2. For the CDR3, the DNA is TGTGCCTGGAGTGTAGTAGCGGGAGGGGAGTTCTTC. Translating it yields CAWSVVAGGEFF.